This T cell receptor beta chain was sequenced during a study of regulatory T cells in long-lasting Graves disease. Findings and limits, study-wide: Persistent cases of Graves' showed reduced TCR diversity relative to newly diagnosed patients.

This clonotype was counted ten times or more. Its specificity is unknown. Library construction for TCR beta used iRepertoire HTBI primers and Arm-PCR of CDR3 regions. Each CDR3 protein gets one entry after TCRdb re-called the multiplex PCR reads with MiXCR. Of 300,000 or so distinct CDR3 sequences in the sample, around a fifth are singletons; the top ten hold roughly 27%. CDR1 is MDHEN and CDR2 is SYDVKM in the germline V gene. Trimming took off 1 base at V and 2 bases at J, with 12 bases between the two ends. This CDR3 region has 15 residues. The time point is: persistent/refractory GD, antithyroid drugs over 5 years with positive TRAb. RNA isolated from PBMCs was used to make the TCR library.

J is TRBJ2-7 and V is TRBV28; D may be TRBD2 (6 bases). Specimen: peripheral blood mononuclear cells (PBMCs), collected when the disease was refractory, from a patient treated with antithyroid drugs. This clonotype originated in a female donor with Graves disease. CDR3 in DNA: TGTGCCAGCAGTTTATATTCGGCGGGGCCCTACGAGCAGTACTTC. This gives the protein CASSLYSAGPYEQYF. The full variable domain, its missing parts supplied by reference TRBV28 and TRBJ2-7, is DVKVTQSSRYLVKRTGEKVFLECVQDMDHENMFWYRQDPGLGLRLIYFSYDVKMKEKGDIPEGYSVSREKKERFSLILESASTNQTSMYLCASSLYSAGPYEQYFGPGTRLTVT.